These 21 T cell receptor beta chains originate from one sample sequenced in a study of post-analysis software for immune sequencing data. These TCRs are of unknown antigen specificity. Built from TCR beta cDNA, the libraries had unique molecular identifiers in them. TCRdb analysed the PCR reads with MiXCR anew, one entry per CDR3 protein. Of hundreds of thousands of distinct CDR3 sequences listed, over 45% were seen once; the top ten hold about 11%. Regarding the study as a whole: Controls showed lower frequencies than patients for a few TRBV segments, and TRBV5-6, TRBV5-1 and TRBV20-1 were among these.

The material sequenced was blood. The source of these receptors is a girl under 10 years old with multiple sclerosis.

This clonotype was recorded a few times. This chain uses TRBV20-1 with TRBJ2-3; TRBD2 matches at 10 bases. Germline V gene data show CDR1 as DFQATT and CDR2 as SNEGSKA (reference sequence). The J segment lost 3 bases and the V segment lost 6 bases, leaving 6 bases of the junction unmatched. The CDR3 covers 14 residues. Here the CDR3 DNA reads TGCAGTGCCCAAGCGGGAGGGGGAACAGATACGCAGTATTTT. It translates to CSAQAGGGTDTQYF.

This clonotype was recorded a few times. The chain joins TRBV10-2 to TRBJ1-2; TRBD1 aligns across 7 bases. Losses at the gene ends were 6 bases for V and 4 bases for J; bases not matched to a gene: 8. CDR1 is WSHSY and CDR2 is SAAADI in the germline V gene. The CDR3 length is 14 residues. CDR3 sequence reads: CASSSGTDLYGYTF. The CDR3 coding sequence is TGCGCCAGCAGCTCCGGGACAGATCTCTATGGCTACACCTTC.

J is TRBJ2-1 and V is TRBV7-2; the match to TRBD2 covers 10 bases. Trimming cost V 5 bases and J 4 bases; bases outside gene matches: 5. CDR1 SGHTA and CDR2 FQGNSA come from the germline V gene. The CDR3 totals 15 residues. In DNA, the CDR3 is TGTGCCAGCAGCAGAATAGCGGGGGGTTACAATGAGCAGTTCTTC. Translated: CASSRIAGGYNEQFF.

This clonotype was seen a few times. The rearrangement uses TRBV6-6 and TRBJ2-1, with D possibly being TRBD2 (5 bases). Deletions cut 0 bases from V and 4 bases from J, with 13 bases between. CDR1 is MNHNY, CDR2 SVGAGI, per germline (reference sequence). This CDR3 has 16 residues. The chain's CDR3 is CASSYSREIRYNEQFF. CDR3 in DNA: TGTGCCAGCAGTTACTCGAGGGAAATACGGTACAATGAGCAGTTCTTC.

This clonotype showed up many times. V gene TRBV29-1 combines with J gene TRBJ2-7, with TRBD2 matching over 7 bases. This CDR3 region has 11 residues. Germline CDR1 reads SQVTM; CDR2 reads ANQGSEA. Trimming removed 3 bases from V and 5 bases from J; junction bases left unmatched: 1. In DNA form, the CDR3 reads TGCAGCGTTGAGCGGGAGAACGAGCAGTACTTC. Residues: CSVERENEQYF.

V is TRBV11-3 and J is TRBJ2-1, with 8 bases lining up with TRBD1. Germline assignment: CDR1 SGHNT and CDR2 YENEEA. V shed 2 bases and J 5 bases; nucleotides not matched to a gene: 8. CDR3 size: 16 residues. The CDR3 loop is CASSLSSGTGNNEQFF. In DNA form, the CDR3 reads TGTGCCAGCAGCTTATCCTCCGGGACAGGAAACAATGAGCAGTTCTTC.

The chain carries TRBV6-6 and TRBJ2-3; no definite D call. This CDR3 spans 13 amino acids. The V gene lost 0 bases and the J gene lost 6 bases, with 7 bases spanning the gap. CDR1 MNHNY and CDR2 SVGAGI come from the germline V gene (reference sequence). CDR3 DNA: TGTGCCAGCAGTTACTCGCGGAGCGATACGCAGTATTTT. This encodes CASSYSRSDTQYF.

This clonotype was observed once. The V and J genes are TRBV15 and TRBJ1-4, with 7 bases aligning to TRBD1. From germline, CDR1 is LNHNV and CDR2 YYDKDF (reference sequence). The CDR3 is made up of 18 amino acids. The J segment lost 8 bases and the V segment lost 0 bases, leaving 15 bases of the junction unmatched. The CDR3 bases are TGTGCCACCAGCAGAGATGGTGGGAGGGGGCAGGGAGACGAAAAACTGTTTTTT. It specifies CATSRDGGRGQGDEKLFF.

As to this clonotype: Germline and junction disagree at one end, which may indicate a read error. CDR3 sequence (DNA): TGTGCCAGCAGCTTCCTAAGCGGGTTCTACGAGCAGTACTTT. The encoded protein is CASSFLSGFYEQYF. The J gene is TRBJ2-7, the V gene TRBV11-2, with D possibly matching TRBD2 (6 bases). There are 14 residues in the CDR3. The germline V gene has CDR1 SGHAT and CDR2 FQNNGV.

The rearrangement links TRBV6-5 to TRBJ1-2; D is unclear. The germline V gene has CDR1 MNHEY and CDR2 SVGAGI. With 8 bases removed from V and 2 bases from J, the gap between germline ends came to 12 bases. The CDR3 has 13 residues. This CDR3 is CASFSTLNYGYTF. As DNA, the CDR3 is TGTGCCAGCTTCTCTACTTTGAACTATGGCTACACCTTC.

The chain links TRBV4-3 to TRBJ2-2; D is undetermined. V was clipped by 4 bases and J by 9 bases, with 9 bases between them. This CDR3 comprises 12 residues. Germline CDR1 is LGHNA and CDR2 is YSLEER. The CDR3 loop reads CASSPGDWELFF. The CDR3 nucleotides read TGCGCCAGCAGCCCGGGCGACTGGGAGCTGTTTTTT.

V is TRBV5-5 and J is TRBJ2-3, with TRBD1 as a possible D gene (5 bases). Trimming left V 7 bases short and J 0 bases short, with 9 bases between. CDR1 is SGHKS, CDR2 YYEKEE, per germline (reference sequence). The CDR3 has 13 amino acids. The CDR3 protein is CASVSGSTDTQYF. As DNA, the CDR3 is TGTGCCAGCGTTTCAGGGAGCACAGATACGCAGTATTTT.

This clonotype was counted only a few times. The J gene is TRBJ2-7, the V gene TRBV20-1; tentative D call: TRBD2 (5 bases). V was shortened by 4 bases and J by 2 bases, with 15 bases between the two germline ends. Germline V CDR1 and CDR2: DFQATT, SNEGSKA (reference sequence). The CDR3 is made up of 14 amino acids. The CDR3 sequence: CSATMLGSPYEQYF. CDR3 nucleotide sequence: TGCAGTGCTACCATGTTAGGGAGCCCCTACGAGCAGTACTTC.

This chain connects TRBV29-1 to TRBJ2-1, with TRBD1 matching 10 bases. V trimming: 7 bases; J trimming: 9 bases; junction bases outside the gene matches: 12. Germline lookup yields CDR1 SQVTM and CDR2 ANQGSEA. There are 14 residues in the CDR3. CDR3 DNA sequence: TGCAGCGCGCACCGGGACAGGGGAGGCGTTGAGCAGTTCTTC. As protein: CSAHRDRGGVEQFF.

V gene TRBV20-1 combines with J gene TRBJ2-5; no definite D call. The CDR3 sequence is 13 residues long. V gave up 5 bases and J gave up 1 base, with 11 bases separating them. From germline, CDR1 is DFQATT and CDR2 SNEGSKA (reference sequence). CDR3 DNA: TGCAGTGCTGGTACCGGCCTCCAAGAGACCCAGTACTTC. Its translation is CSAGTGLQETQYF.

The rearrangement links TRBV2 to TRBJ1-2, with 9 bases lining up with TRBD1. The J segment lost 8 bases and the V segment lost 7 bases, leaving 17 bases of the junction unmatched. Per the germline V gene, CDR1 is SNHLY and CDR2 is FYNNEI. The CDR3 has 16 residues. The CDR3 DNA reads TGTGCCAGCAACGACCCCCGGGGACAGGGCCAAAGGGGCTACACCTTC. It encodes CASNDPRGQGQRGYTF. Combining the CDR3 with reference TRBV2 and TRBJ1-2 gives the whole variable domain EPEVTQTPSHQVTQMGQEVILRCVPISNHLYFYWYRQILGQKVEFLVSFYNNEISEKSEIFDDQFSVERPDGSNFTLKIRSTKLEDSAMYFCASNDPRGQGQRGYTFGSGTRLTVV.

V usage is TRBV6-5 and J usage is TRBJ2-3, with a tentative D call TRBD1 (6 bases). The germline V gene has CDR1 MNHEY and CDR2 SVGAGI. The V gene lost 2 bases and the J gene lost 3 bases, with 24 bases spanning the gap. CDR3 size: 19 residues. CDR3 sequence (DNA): TGTGCCAGCAGTTACGCCCCTGGACAGAAAACTATTCAGACAGATACGCAGTATTTT. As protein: CASSYAPGQKTIQTDTQYF.

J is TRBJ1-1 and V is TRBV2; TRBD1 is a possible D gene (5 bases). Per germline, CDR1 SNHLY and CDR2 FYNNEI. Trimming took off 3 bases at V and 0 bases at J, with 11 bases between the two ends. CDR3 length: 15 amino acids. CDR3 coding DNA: TGTGCCAGCAGTGAGAGGGGCACAGTGAACACTGAAGCTTTCTTT. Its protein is CASSERGTVNTEAFF.

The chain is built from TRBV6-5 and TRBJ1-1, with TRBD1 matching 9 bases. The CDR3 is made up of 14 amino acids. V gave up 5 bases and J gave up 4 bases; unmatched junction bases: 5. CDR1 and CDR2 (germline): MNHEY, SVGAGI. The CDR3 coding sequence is TGTGCCAGCAGTCCTCACAGGGGGCGCACTGAAGCTTTCTTT. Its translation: CASSPHRGRTEAFF.

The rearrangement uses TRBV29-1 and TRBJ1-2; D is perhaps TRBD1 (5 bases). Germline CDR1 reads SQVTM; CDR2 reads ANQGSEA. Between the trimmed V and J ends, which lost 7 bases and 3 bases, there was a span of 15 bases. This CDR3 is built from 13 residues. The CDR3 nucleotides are TGCAGCGCCCATCCGGGACTGGACTATGGCTACACCTTC. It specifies CSAHPGLDYGYTF.

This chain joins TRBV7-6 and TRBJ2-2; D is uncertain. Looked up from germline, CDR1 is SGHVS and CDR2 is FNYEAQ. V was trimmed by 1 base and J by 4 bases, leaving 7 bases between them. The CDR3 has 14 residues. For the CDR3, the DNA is TGTGCCAGCAGCTTAGACTACCCCACCGGGGAGCTGTTTTTT. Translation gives CASSLDYPTGELFF.